The rows below give T cell receptor beta chains drawn from one sample of a study of T cells in Graves' hyperthyroidism and ophthalmopathy. Via MiXCR, TCRdb re-called the multiplex PCR reads, giving one row per CDR3 protein. The profile shows under 200,000 distinct CDR3 sequences, over 8% of them singletons. What was sequenced was blood. The receptors were sampled from a woman aged 18-29 years with Graves' hyperthyroidism that later progressed to Graves' ophthalmopathy. CDR3s include the opening cysteine and the closing phenylalanine or tryptophan. The D gene is left open where the match is weak. Clone size, where shown, is once, few, many, or a class for clones that have expanded.

many	TRBD2	TRBV30	TRBJ2-5	TGTGCCTGGAGTCGGGGACTACAAGAGACCCAGTACTTC	CAWSRGLQETQYF
many	-	TRBV5-6	TRBJ1-4	TGTGCCAGCAGCTTTTCATGGGCAACTAATGAAAAACTGTTTTTT	CASSFSWATNEKLFF
many	-	TRBV24-1	TRBJ1-2	TGTGCCACCAGTGATTTTGGGGGCAAGTCGGAAGGCTACACCTTC	CATSDFGGKSEGYTF
few	-	TRBV11-2	TRBJ1-3	TGTGCCAGCAGCTTAGACGCGGTTCGAAACACCATATATTTT	CASSLDAVRNTIYF
few	TRBD1	TRBV6-4	TRBJ1-5	TGTGCCAGCAGTCGCCCTAGTGCGGGACAGGAGCATTTT	CASSRPSAGQEHF
many	-	TRBV2	TRBJ1-2	TGTGCCAGCAGTGAAACAGGGAGCTCTCCCTATGGCTACACCTTC	CASSETGSSPYGYTF
many	TRBD2	TRBV7-2	TRBJ2-3	TGTGCCAGCAGCCCTACGGGGGGGATGGGCGAAGATACGCAGTATTTT	CASSPTGGMGEDTQYF
many	-	TRBV7-9	TRBJ2-2	TGTGCCAGCAGGCCAGCGCGGGATGTCGGGGAGCTGTTTTTT	CASRPARDVGELFF
many	-	TRBV2	TRBJ2-2	TGTGCCAGCAGTGTACAGACTTTGGGCACCGGGGAGCTGTTTTTT	CASSVQTLGTGELFF
-	TRBD1	TRBV19	TRBJ2-2	TGTGCCAGTAGTAAGGACAGGGGTTCTCGGGAGCTGTTTTTT	CASSKDRGSRELFF
many	TRBD2	TRBV20-1	TRBJ2-3	TGCAGTGCTCTCAGGACTAGCGTGACAGATACGCAGTATTTT	CSALRTSVTDTQYF
-	TRBD2	TRBV10-2	TRBJ2-5	TGCGCCAGCAGTGAGCTCCCCGGGACTAGCGGGCAGTTGCAGACCCAGTACTTC	CASSELPGTSGQLQTQYF
-	TRBD2	TRBV27	TRBJ2-3	TGTGCCAGCAGTCCTGGGGGGGTACTAGCGGGGTTCACAGATACGCAGTATTTT	CASSPGGVLAGFTDTQYF
many	-	TRBV2	TRBJ1-4	TGTGCCAGCCGTACGTTGGGGGAAAAACTGTTTTTT	CASRTLGEKLFF
many	TRBD1	TRBV12-3/TRBV12-4	TRBJ2-5	TGTGCCAGCAGTTTACAGGACAGGGGAACCCAGTACTTC	CASSLQDRGTQYF
few	-	TRBV29-1	TRBJ1-2	TGCAGCGTTGTTGGGGGGCGGGGCGGCTACGCCTTC	CSVVGGRGGYAF
many	-	TRBV12-3/TRBV12-4	TRBJ1-5	TGTGCCAGCAGTTTGGAGGGAATTAATCAGCCCCAGCATTTT	CASSLEGINQPQHF
many	TRBD1	TRBV6-6	TRBJ1-1	TGTGCCAGCACCATTACAGGGGGCAGCGCTGAAGCTTTCTTT	CASTITGGSAEAFF
many	TRBD2	TRBV7-7	TRBJ2-5	TGTGCTAGCAGCTTCTTACCTGCGGGGGGGCCGTCACAAGAGACCCAGTACTTC	CASSFLPAGGPSQETQYF
many	-	TRBV12-3/TRBV12-4	TRBJ1-5	TGTGCCAGCAGAGATACAGGGAGGGGTCAGCCCCAGCATTTT	CASRDTGRGQPQHF
many	TRBD1	TRBV14	TRBJ1-2	TGTGCCAGCAGCCAAGATCGGGACAGCTATGGCTACACCTTC	CASSQDRDSYGYTF
many	-	TRBV6-1	TRBJ2-5	TGTGCCAGCAGTGAACGTGAGGGAATAGGACAGACCCAGTACTTC	CASSEREGIGQTQYF
many	-	TRBV2	TRBJ1-1	TGTGCCAGCAGGGAGGACGGACGGTTGAACACTGAAGCTTTCTTT	CASREDGRLNTEAFF
many	-	TRBV7-9	TRBJ2-7	TGTGCCAGCAGCTTAAGAGGGGGGGTCTCCGAGCAGTACTTC	CASSLRGGVSEQYF
many	TRBD1	TRBV7-9	TRBJ2-3	TGTGCCAGCAGCATCTCCCTGACAGGGACCAAAGATACGCAGTATTTT	CASSISLTGTKDTQYF
many	-	TRBV5-1	TRBJ2-2	TGCGCCAGCAGCTTCCAGGCAGCTTTGAACACCGGGGAGCTGTTTTTT	CASSFQAALNTGELFF
many	TRBD1	TRBV28	TRBJ1-2	TGTGCCAGCCTTGACAGGGTTCGTGGCTACACCTTC	CASLDRVRGYTF
few	-	TRBV12-5	TRBJ2-1	TGTGCTAGTGGTTTCGGCAGGACCCAATTAAATGAGCAGTTCTTC	CASGFGRTQLNEQFF
-	TRBD1	TRBV24-1	TRBJ2-3	TGTGCCACCAGTGAGAGCCGGGACAGGGGGAAAAGCACAGATACGCAGTATTTT	CATSESRDRGKSTDTQYF
-	TRBD1	TRBV9	TRBJ2-2	TGTGCCAGCAGCGTAGGGACAGGGGAGGGGGAGCTGTTTTTT	CASSVGTGEGELFF
many	-	TRBV11-1	TRBJ2-7	TGTGCCAGCAGCTTGACTCGTAACTACGAGCAGTACTTC	CASSLTRNYEQYF
-	-	TRBV5-4	TRBJ1-1	TGTGCCAGCAGCCCGGATAGCGGGACCGCCTTTGCTTTCTTT	CASSPDSGTAFAFF
many	-	TRBV7-9	TRBJ2-1	TGTGCCAGCAGCTTAGCTCAGGGGCGACGATCCTACAATGAGCAGTTCTTC	CASSLAQGRRSYNEQFF
many	TRBD2	TRBV20-1	TRBJ2-7	TGCAGTGCTAGACAGCCGGGACTAGCGGGGGGCCCTTTCCCAAGGACCCCTTACGAGCAGTACTTC	CSARQPGLAGGPFPRTPYEQYF
-	-	TRBV7-8	TRBJ1-1	TGTGCCAGCAGCTCCCGGAAGACAGCGAGCACTGAAGCTTTCTTT	CASSSRKTASTEAFF
many	TRBD2	TRBV27	TRBJ2-7	TGTGCCAGCAGCGGGGGGGCGGTTCAGAGATCCTACGAGCAGTACTTC	CASSGGAVQRSYEQYF
many	-	TRBV13	TRBJ2-7	TGTGCCAGCAGCTTAAAAACAGGCGTGGGCGAGCAGTACTTC	CASSLKTGVGEQYF
many	-	TRBV6-2/TRBV6-3	TRBJ2-5	TGTGCCAGCAGTTACTCGGTGGAACAAGAGACCCAGTACTTC	CASSYSVEQETQYF
many	-	TRBV6-2/TRBV6-3	TRBJ1-5	TGTGCCAGCAGTTATGACAGAGAATATTGGTTTAGCAATCAGCCCCAGCATTTT	CASSYDREYWFSNQPQHF
few	-	TRBV4-1	TRBJ2-7	TGCGCCAGCAGCCAAACTTCGGACAGCCTCTACGAGCAGTACTTC	CASSQTSDSLYEQYF
-	-	TRBV27	TRBJ2-1	TGTGCCAGCAGTTCAACCAAGCGGCACCCTAACAATGAGCAGTTCTTC	CASSSTKRHPNNEQFF
few	-	TRBV7-9	TRBJ2-4	TGTGCCAGCAGCTTCGAGACTAGTCGGGGCAAAAACATTCAGTACTTC	CASSFETSRGKNIQYF
many	TRBD2	TRBV9	TRBJ2-5	TGTGCCAGCAGCGTAGGAGCCCAGCGGGGGAGAGGGGAGACCCAGTACTTC	CASSVGAQRGRGETQYF
many	-	TRBV20-1	TRBJ2-5	TGCAGTGCCCCTCGGGCTTCGCAAGAGACCCAGTACTTC	CSAPRASQETQYF
many	-	TRBV28	TRBJ2-7	TGTGCCAGCACTGGAGGCTACGAGCAGTACTTC	CASTGGYEQYF
many	-	TRBV9	TRBJ1-5	TGTGCCAGCAGCGCCGATGGGGGTTACAATCAGCCCCAGCATTTT	CASSADGGYNQPQHF
many	-	TRBV5-6	TRBJ2-7	TGTGCCAGCAGCGGGGGCGGTACGGGGGTCTACGAGCAGTACTTC	CASSGGGTGVYEQYF
-	TRBD1	TRBV25-1	TRBJ2-5	TGTGCCACCAGGGACAGGGGGTTCTTGTACTTC	CATRDRGFLYF
many	TRBD1	TRBV7-2	TRBJ1-5	TGTGCCAGCAGCTTAGGGACAGGGGCAATAAATCAGCCCCAGCATTTT	CASSLGTGAINQPQHF